This entry lists 6 T cell receptor beta chains sequenced from one sample in a study of CD8 T cell repertoires and HIV-1 epitope variants. Libraries were prepared by immunoSEQ multiplex PCR; TCRdb keeps only in-frame clonotypes and omits some of them. The profile shows tens of thousands of clones, more than 65% of them singletons. The specimen was uncultured baseline CD8+ T cells from peripheral blood mononuclear cells (PBMCs). The receptors come from a male donor with HIV.

In its sample, this clone was seen a few times. The chain uses TRBV6-5 and TRBJ1-6; TRBD1 is a possible D gene (5 bases). Germline CDR1 reads MNHEY; CDR2 reads SVGAGI. Trimming cost V 0 bases and J 7 bases, with 10 bases left between them. This CDR3 spans 15 amino acids. The CDR3 DNA sequence: TGTGCCAGCAGTTACTCGGCAGGGACCAATTCACCCCTCCACTTT. Translating it yields CASSYSAGTNSPLHF.

The chain carries TRBV15 and TRBJ2-5, with D uncertain. Per germline, CDR1 LNHNV and CDR2 YYDKDF (reference sequence). This CDR3 spans 15 amino acids. Deletions cut 3 bases from V and 1 base from J, with 12 bases between. CDR3 loop: CATSSDGFLQETQYF. In nucleotides, the CDR3 is TGTGCCACCAGCAGTGACGGCTTCCTCCAAGAGACCCAGTACTTC.

This rearrangement joins TRBV7-8 to TRBJ2-7; D is unresolved. Trimming left V 5 bases short and J 6 bases short, with 11 bases between. In germline, CDR1 is SGHVS, CDR2 FQNEAQ. CDR3 length: 12 residues. CDR3 amino acids: CASSLSQLEQYF. The CDR3 nucleotides read TGTGCCAGCAGCCTTTCCCAACTCGAGCAGTACTTC.

The chain combines TRBV7-9 with TRBJ2-1; TRBD1 is a possible D gene (5 bases). The germline gives CDR1 SEHNR, CDR2 FQNEAQ (reference sequence). This CDR3 has 13 amino acids. V dropped 3 bases and J dropped 7 bases, with 10 bases sitting between them. In DNA, the CDR3 is TGTGCCAGCAGCTTGCCCAGGGCGAATGAGCAGTTCTTC. Translating it yields CASSLPRANEQFF.

This clone has only a few counts. V usage is TRBV11-2 and J usage is TRBJ2-5; the match to TRBD1 covers 7 bases. Germline V gives CDR1 SGHAT, CDR2 FQNNGV. V shed 5 bases, J shed 3 bases, and the junction held 6 bases outside the gene matches. The CDR3 is 14 residues long. The CDR3 reads CASSHNRGKETQYF. The CDR3 DNA reads TGTGCCAGCAGCCATAACAGGGGTAAAGAGACCCAGTACTTC.

This clone was observed a handful of times. The chain joins TRBV19 to TRBJ1-4; D gene uncertain. CDR3 length: 15 amino acids. Per the germline V gene, CDR1 is LNHDA and CDR2 is SQIVND (reference sequence). Trimming shortened V by 4 bases and J by 0 bases, and 9 bases separated the two germline ends. The CDR3 loop reads CASSRSAATNEKLFF. In DNA form, the CDR3 reads TGTGCCAGTAGTAGATCAGCGGCAACTAATGAAAAACTGTTTTTT.